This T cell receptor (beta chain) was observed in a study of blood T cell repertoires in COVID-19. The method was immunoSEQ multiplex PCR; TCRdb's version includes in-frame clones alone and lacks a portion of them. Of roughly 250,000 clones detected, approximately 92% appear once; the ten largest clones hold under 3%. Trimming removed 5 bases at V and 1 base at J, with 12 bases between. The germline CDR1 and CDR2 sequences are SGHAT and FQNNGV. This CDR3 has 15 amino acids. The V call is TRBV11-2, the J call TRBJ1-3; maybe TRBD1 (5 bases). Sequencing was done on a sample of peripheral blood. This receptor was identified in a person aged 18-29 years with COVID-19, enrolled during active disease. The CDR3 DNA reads TGTGCCAGCAGCCCGACCAGGGATTCTGGAAACACCATATATTTT. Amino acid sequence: CASSPTRDSGNTIYF.